A selection of T cell receptor beta chains follows, all from one sample in a study of blood T cell repertoires in COVID-19. Clones were read by immunoSEQ multiplex PCR, and TCRdb kept only the in-frame ones, dropping some. The sample lists approximately 230,000 clones; approximately 90% were seen once. The sample was PBMCs or T cells enriched from blood (not recorded which). The receptor source for this set is a young man who had recovered from COVID-19. CDR3s include the opening cysteine and the closing phenylalanine or tryptophan. A D gene is named only where the DNA matches it firmly. Clone size is shown for a subset of rows, as once, few, many or a class of expanded clone.

J | V | size | D | DNA | CDR3
TRBJ1-4 | TRBV6-5 | few | NA | TGTGCCAGCAGAACAGGAAATGAAAAACTGTTTTTT | CASRTGNEKLFF
TRBJ1-1 | TRBV7-9 | NA | NA | TGTGCCAGCAGCACTAGGTCCTACACTGAAGCTTTCTTT | CASSTRSYTEAFF
TRBJ1-2 | TRBV30 | NA | NA | TGTGCCTGGAGTGAGGGAGGGCTAGGTGGCTACACCTTC | CAWSEGGLGGYTF
TRBJ1-2 | TRBV5-1 | NA | TRBD1 | TGCGCCAGCAGCACCGACCCCGGGACAGCGCAGGGCTACACCTTC | CASSTDPGTAQGYTF
TRBJ2-1 | TRBV11-2 | NA | TRBD1 | TGTGCCAGCAGCTTAGTCACAGGGGTCGACAATGAGCAGTTCTTC | CASSLVTGVDNEQFF
TRBJ2-5 | TRBV5-4 | NA | NA | TGTGCCAGCAGCTTGGACACCCAAGAGACCCAGTACTTC | CASSLDTQETQYF
TRBJ1-2 | TRBV19 | few | TRBD1 | TGTGCCAGTAGTATAGCCAACGGACAGGGTGGCTACACCTTC | CASSIANGQGGYTF
TRBJ1-3 | TRBV5-4 | NA | TRBD1 | TGTGCCAGCAGCTTGGGACAGGGGACTGGAAACACCATATATTTT | CASSLGQGTGNTIYF
TRBJ1-4 | TRBV7-9 | NA | NA | TGTGCCAGCAGCAGCGGCCAGAGTAATGAAAAACTGTTTTTT | CASSSGQSNEKLFF
TRBJ2-7 | TRBV19 | NA | TRBD1 | TGTGCCAGTAGTATAAATCAGGGGGCGTCCTACGAGCAGTACTTC | CASSINQGASYEQYF
TRBJ2-1 | TRBV12-5 | NA | TRBD2 | TGTGCTAGTGGTTTGGTATATCGGCGGGAGGACCCTTACAATGAGCAGTTCTTC | CASGLVYRREDPYNEQFF
TRBJ2-2 | TRBV15 | NA | TRBD1 | TGTGCCACCAGCAGAGACCTCACGGGACAGTACACCGGGGAGCTGTTTTTT | CATSRDLTGQYTGELFF
TRBJ2-5 | TRBV5-4 | NA | NA | TGTGCCAGCAGCTTGGGGGCACAACAAGAGACCCAGTACTTC | CASSLGAQQETQYF
TRBJ1-2 | TRBV6-5 | NA | NA | TGTGCCAGCAGTACGACAGGCCTCTTCGGCTACACCTTC | CASSTTGLFGYTF
TRBJ2-7 | TRBV2 | once | TRBD2 | TGTGCCAGCAGTGTAGAGGGACTAGCCTACGAGCAGTACTTC | CASSVEGLAYEQYF
TRBJ1-5 | TRBV5-5 | NA | NA | TGTGCCAGCAGCTTTGCGGCAGGGCGAACTCAGCCCCAGCATTTT | CASSFAAGRTQPQHF
TRBJ2-1 | TRBV19 | NA | NA | TGTGCCAGTAGTATACGCCCGAGCTCCTACAATGAGCAGTTCTTC | CASSIRPSSYNEQFF
TRBJ2-3 | TRBV5-4 | few | TRBD2 | TGTGCCAGCAGGACTAGCGGAACCCTCACAGATACGCAGTATTTT | CASRTSGTLTDTQYF
TRBJ1-1 | TRBV19 | NA | TRBD1 | TGTGCCAGTACCTTGGACAGGGGGCGCGGGACTGAAGCTTTCTTT | CASTLDRGRGTEAFF
TRBJ2-7 | TRBV5-6 | NA | TRBD2 | TGTGCCAGCAGCTTCGGGACTAGCGGGGCCTACGAGCAGTACTTC | CASSFGTSGAYEQYF
TRBJ2-1 | TRBV28 | NA | TRBD2 | TGTGCCAGCAGTCCCGGGACTAGCGGGGGGGCTAGTGAGCAGTTCTTC | CASSPGTSGGASEQFF
TRBJ1-3 | TRBV20-1 | few | NA | TGCAGTGCTAGTCCGGCGGCCTCTGGAAACACCATATATTTT | CSASPAASGNTIYF
TRBJ2-1 | TRBV5-1 | NA | TRBD2 | TGCGCCAGCAGCTTGGAGGGGACTAGCGGGCCTTACAATGAGCAGTTCTTC | CASSLEGTSGPYNEQFF
TRBJ1-2 | TRBV6-4 | few | TRBD1 | TGTGCCAGCAGTCCCGGACAGGGGCATGGCTACACCTTC | CASSPGQGHGYTF
TRBJ1-5 | TRBV19 | NA | TRBD1 | TGTGCCAGTTCCTTGGACAGGGGCCCCAATCAGCCCCAGCATTTT | CASSLDRGPNQPQHF
TRBJ1-4 | TRBV5-6 | NA | NA | TGTGCCAGCAGCTTGACGGGGAATAATGAAAAACTGTTTTTT | CASSLTGNNEKLFF
TRBJ2-7 | TRBV30 | NA | NA | TGTGCCTGGAGTGTACCCGGGTCATACTCCTACGAGCAGTACTTC | CAWSVPGSYSYEQYF
TRBJ2-7 | TRBV12-3/TRBV12-4 | few | NA | TGTGCCAGCAGTTTAGCGGGAGACTACGAGCAGTACTTC | CASSLAGDYEQYF
TRBJ2-3 | TRBV12-2 | NA | NA | TGTGCAAGTCGCCCACGGAATCTGGCGGGAGGTCGGCATACGCAGTATTTT | CASRPRNLAGGRHTQYF
TRBJ1-6 | TRBV10-3 | NA | NA | TGTGCCATCAGTGCGGGAGTATCCCTCCACTTT | CAISAGVSLHF
TRBJ1-5 | TRBV3-1/TRBV3-2 | NA | NA | TGTGCCAGCAGCCAAGGGCAGGGCAATCAGCCCCAGCATTTT | CASSQGQGNQPQHF
TRBJ2-4 | TRBV4-1 | NA | NA | TGCGCCAGCAGCCAAGATACGGGGTTGGCCAAAAACATTCAGTACTTC | CASSQDTGLAKNIQYF
TRBJ2-6 | TRBV4-1 | NA | NA | TGCGCCAGCAGCCAAGGACGGTCTAGCTCTGGGGCCAACGTCCTGACTTTC | CASSQGRSSSGANVLTF
TRBJ2-2 | TRBV5-1 | NA | NA | TGCGCCAGCAGCTTACAGGGTGATAGAACCGGGGAGCTGTTTTTT | CASSLQGDRTGELFF
TRBJ1-3 | TRBV18 | once | TRBD1 | TGTGCCAGCTCGGCCGGGACAGGGTCTGGAAACACCATATATTTT | CASSAGTGSGNTIYF
TRBJ2-1 | TRBV7-9 | NA | TRBD2 | TGTGCCAGCAGCTCCACCGGGACGGGGGGGAATGAGCAGTTCTTC | CASSSTGTGGNEQFF
TRBJ2-3 | TRBV5-1 | NA | TRBD2 | TGCGCCAGCAGCGCCGGGACTAGAAACTACAATACGCAGTATTTT | CASSAGTRNYNTQYF